Each of the 21 T cell receptor beta chains below was sequenced from the same sample in a study of shared clonotypes between healthy human individuals. Data came from immunoSEQ multiplex PCR; TCRdb stores just in-frame clones and leaves some out. The top ten clones hold about 0.35% of a sample with around 1.4 million clones, approximately 98.5% of them seen once. Sequencing was performed on naive CD4+ T cells sorted from blood. The subset: CD45RA+ positively selected. The source of these receptors is a man aged 25 to 40 in good health.

As regards this clone: At one boundary the junction diverges from the germline segment, which might be a read error. The rearrangement uses TRBV6-5 and TRBJ2-7; 9 bases are a match to TRBD2. Germline assignment: CDR1 MNHEY and CDR2 SVGAGI. The CDR3 contains 11 residues. The CDR3 nucleotides read TGTGCCAGCAGTTACGGGAGCGGGAGGATTTTC. Protein product: CASSYGSGRIF.

This clone was detected only once. The chain couples TRBV27 to TRBJ2-7; 7 bases line up with TRBD1. Germline-derived CDR1 and CDR2 are MNHEY and SMNVEV (reference sequence). The CDR3 has 14 amino acids. The trim removed 6 bases at V and 0 bases at J, leaving 5 bases unmatched. The CDR3 sequence: CASRQGPSSYEQYF. The CDR3 bases are TGTGCCAGCAGACAGGGGCCGAGCTCCTACGAGCAGTACTTC.

This rearrangement joins TRBV28 to TRBJ2-7; 8 bases are shared with TRBD1. J was trimmed by 2 bases and V by 5 bases; bases with no gene match: 8. CDR1 and CDR2 from the germline V gene are MDHEN and SYDVKM. The CDR3 extends over 15 amino acids. The CDR3 is CASSPRDRSPYEQYF. The CDR3 DNA follows: TGTGCCAGCAGTCCCCGGGACAGGAGTCCCTACGAGCAGTACTTC. Based on the CDR3 plus reference TRBV28 and TRBJ2-7, the full variable domain is DVKVTQSSRYLVKRTGEKVFLECVQDMDHENMFWYRQDPGLGLRLIYFSYDVKMKEKGDIPEGYSVSREKKERFSLILESASTNQTSMYLCASSPRDRSPYEQYFGPGTRLTVT.

CDR3 residues: CASSPGTRPNEQFF. The CDR3, as DNA: TGTGCCAGCAGCCCCGGGACACGGCCAAATGAGCAGTTCTTC. The V call is TRBV5-4, the J call TRBJ2-1; TRBD1 might be the D (6 bases). Germline values: CDR1 SGHNT, CDR2 YYREEE (reference sequence). The CDR3 runs to 14 residues. With 4 bases removed from V and 7 bases from J, the gap between germline ends came to 15 bases.

The chain employs TRBV20-1 and TRBJ2-3, with D uncertain. CDR1 is DFQATT and CDR2 is SNEGSKA in the germline V gene (reference sequence). The V end was cut by 4 bases, the J end by 7 bases, with 6 bases between. The CDR3 is made up of 10 amino acids. The CDR3 DNA follows: TGCAGTGCTATTCGGAATACGCAGTATTTT. Its protein product is CSAIRNTQYF.

The V gene is TRBV5-1, the J gene TRBJ2-1; 13 bases fit TRBD2. Germline CDR1 reads SGHRS; CDR2 reads YFSETQ. CDR3 size: 16 residues. The J segment lost 5 bases and the V segment lost 4 bases, leaving 6 bases of the junction unmatched. The DNA for the CDR3 is TGCGCCAGCAGCGACCCCGGGACTAGCGGGAACAATGAGCAGTTCTTC. Translated: CASSDPGTSGNNEQFF.

This chain joins TRBV5-1 and TRBJ2-6; TRBD1 is a possible D gene (5 bases). The V gene's germline CDR1 is SGHRS and CDR2 YFSETQ. Trimming stripped 3 bases from V and 0 bases from J, with 16 bases between. This CDR3 comprises 18 residues. The CDR3, as DNA: TGCGCCAGCAGCTCCAGCTCGACAGCCACCTCTGGGGCCAACGTCCTGACTTTC. Translated: CASSSSSTATSGANVLTF.

The rearrangement uses TRBV5-1 and TRBJ1-4; a possible D gene is TRBD1 (6 bases). Germline V lookup: CDR1 SGHRS, CDR2 YFSETQ. Trimming took off 4 bases at V and 4 bases at J, with 17 bases between the two ends. CDR3 length: 16 amino acids. CDR3 amino acids: CASSPGQPLLNEKLFF. CDR3 nucleotide sequence: TGCGCCAGCAGCCCAGGACAGCCTCTCCTTAATGAAAAACTGTTTTTT.

The V call is TRBV5-1, the J call TRBJ1-1, with D possibly TRBD1 on 5 matching bases. The CDR3 is 15 residues long. V was cut by 3 bases and J by 4 bases, with 16 bases left in between. In germline, CDR1 is SGHRS, CDR2 YFSETQ. The CDR3 region has the DNA TGCGCCAGCAGCTCGGACACAATCAGGTCCACTGAAGCTTTCTTT. The encoded protein is CASSSDTIRSTEAFF.

This rearrangement joins TRBV19 to TRBJ2-7, with TRBD2 as a possible D gene (7 bases). There are 15 residues in the CDR3. V lost 5 bases and J lost 2, with 16 bases in between. Germline loops: CDR1 LNHDA, CDR2 SQIVND (reference sequence). DNA for the CDR3: TGTGCCAGTAGTTCTGGCGGGGGCGGGACCTACGAGCAGTACTTC. Translated: CASSSGGGGTYEQYF. The complete variable domain, with remaining parts taken from reference TRBV19 and TRBJ2-7, reads DGGITQSPKYLFRKEGQNVTLSCEQNLNHDAMYWYRQDPGQGLRLIYYSQIVNDFQKGDIAEGYSVSREKKESFPLTVTSAQKNPTAFYLCASSSGGGGTYEQYFGPGTRLTVT.

CDR3 loop: CASSLPAGGPHEQYF. CDR3 DNA sequence: TGCGCCAGCAGCCTCCCCGCGGGAGGGCCCCACGAGCAGTACTTC. This chain uses TRBV5-1 with TRBJ2-7; 9 nucleotides align to TRBD2. Germline CDR1 reads SGHRS; CDR2 reads YFSETQ. The CDR3 has 15 amino acids. Trimming cost V 4 bases and J 5 bases; bases outside gene matches: 10.

V and J are TRBV5-8 and TRBJ1-5, with D unresolved. CDR3 length: 15 amino acids. Germline-derived CDR1 and CDR2 are SGHTS and YDEGEE. The V end was cut by 4 bases, the J end by 6 bases, with 17 bases between. The CDR3 sequence: CASSPASLEGQPQHF. The CDR3 DNA reads as TGTGCCAGCAGCCCCGCCTCCTTGGAAGGTCAGCCCCAGCATTTT.

The chain joins TRBV30 to TRBJ1-3, with TRBD1 identical over 7 bases. Trimming at V came to 0 bases and at J to 6 bases, leaving 14 bases not matched to a gene. From germline, CDR1 is GTSNPN and CDR2 SVGIG (reference sequence). This CDR3 has 17 residues. CDR3 in amino acids: CAWSVIPTGLRENTIYF. The CDR3 region has the DNA TGTGCCTGGAGTGTGATTCCGACAGGGTTGAGGGAAAACACCATATATTTT. Using reference TRBV30 and TRBJ1-3 for the parts outside the CDR3, the full variable domain is SQTIHQWPATLVQPVGSPLSLECTVEGTSNPNLYWYRQAAGRGLQLLFYSVGIGQISSEVPQNLSASRPQDRQFILSSKKLLLSDSGFYLCAWSVIPTGLRENTIYFGEGSWLTVV.

The CDR3 loop is CASSRMGQGPYF. DNA for the CDR3: TGTGCCAGCAGCCGGATGGGACAGGGGCCGTACTTC. The chain carries TRBV7-2 and TRBJ2-7; 10 positions agree with TRBD1. The trim removed 5 bases at V and 12 bases at J, leaving 7 bases unmatched. In germline, CDR1 is SGHTA, CDR2 FQGNSA. The CDR3 has 12 residues.

The rearrangement joins TRBV6-1 to TRBJ2-3; D remains ambiguous. Germline values: CDR1 MNHNS, CDR2 SASEGT. V lost 6 bases to trimming and J lost 6 bases, with 13 bases between them. The CDR3 contains 13 residues. The CDR3 DNA sequence: TGTGCCAGCAGGGAATCAGGTTCCGATACGCAGTATTTT. Protein sequence: CASRESGSDTQYF.

This chain connects TRBV14 to TRBJ2-1; D gene unclear. Trimming stripped 0 bases from V and 6 bases from J, with 6 bases between. Germline V gene lookup returns CDR1 SGHDN and CDR2 FVKESK. The length of the CDR3 is 13 residues. CDR3 sequence: CASSQEFFNEQFF. The DNA of the CDR3 is TGTGCCAGCAGCCAAGAGTTCTTCAATGAGCAGTTCTTC.

The CDR3 DNA reads TGTGCCAGCAGCTTAACCCAGGGTAGCACCGGGGAGCTGTTTTTT. This gives the protein CASSLTQGSTGELFF. This rearrangement joins TRBV7-9 to TRBJ2-2; D is perhaps TRBD1 (5 bases). Germline CDR1 SEHNR, CDR2 FQNEAQ (reference sequence). V lost 2 bases to trimming and J lost 4 bases, with 11 bases between them. This CDR3 spans 15 amino acids.

V and J are TRBV5-1 and TRBJ2-3; perhaps TRBD2 as D (6 bases). The CDR3 runs 14 residues. V lost 2 bases and J 3 bases, leaving 10 bases between the germline ends. CDR1 is SGHRS and CDR2 is YFSETQ in the germline V gene. The CDR3 DNA reads as TGCGCCAGCAGCTTAGATGGAGGGACAGATACGCAGTATTTT. Translation gives CASSLDGGTDTQYF.

This clone was seen once. This rearrangement joins TRBV2 to TRBJ2-2; TRBD2 matches 9 bases. This CDR3 is built from 16 residues. V gave up 4 bases and J gave up 3 bases; unmatched junction bases: 6. Germline-derived CDR1 and CDR2 are SNHLY and FYNNEI. This chain's CDR3 is CASSGGSGRDTGELFF. The CDR3 DNA reads TGTGCCAGCAGTGGGGGTAGCGGGAGAGACACCGGGGAGCTGTTTTTT.

This sequence joins TRBV4-3 and TRBJ1-2, with unresolved D. This CDR3 spans 13 amino acids. CDR1 is LGHNA, CDR2 YSLEER, per germline. V shed 0 bases and J shed 4 bases, with 6 bases lying between them. CDR3 bases: TGCGCCAGCAGCCAAGAGAGAAGCTATGGCTACACCTTC. It is translated as CASSQERSYGYTF.

This chain uses TRBV13 with TRBJ1-4, with D perhaps TRBD1 (5 bases). The germline V gene has CDR1 PRHDT and CDR2 FYEKMQ (reference sequence). Trimming removed 2 bases at V and 7 bases at J, with 8 bases between. The CDR3 sequence is 13 residues long. Here the CDR3 reads CASSLQGGEKLFF. In DNA form, the CDR3 reads TGTGCCAGCAGCTTACAGGGTGGTGAAAAACTGTTTTTT.